This TCR beta chain was observed in a study of T cell changes during pregnancy in multiple sclerosis. This CDR3 comprises 15 residues. Germline V gene data show CDR1 as LGHNT and CDR2 as FRNRAP. Trimming took 1 base from V and 3 from J, leaving 10 bases between them. Data came from immunoSEQ multiplex PCR; TCRdb stores just in-frame clones and leaves some out. The table records about 93,000 clones, 85% to 95% of them present only once. The rearrangement links TRBV12-5 to TRBJ1-5, with D tentatively TRBD1 (6 bases). The clonotype comes from a female donor with multiple sclerosis, enrolled in a pregnancy study. This material consisted of peripheral blood, taken after pregnancy. CDR3 in amino acids: CASGLGDRINQPQHF. CDR3 nucleotide sequence: TGTGCTAGTGGTTTGGGAGACAGGATCAATCAGCCCCAGCATTTT.